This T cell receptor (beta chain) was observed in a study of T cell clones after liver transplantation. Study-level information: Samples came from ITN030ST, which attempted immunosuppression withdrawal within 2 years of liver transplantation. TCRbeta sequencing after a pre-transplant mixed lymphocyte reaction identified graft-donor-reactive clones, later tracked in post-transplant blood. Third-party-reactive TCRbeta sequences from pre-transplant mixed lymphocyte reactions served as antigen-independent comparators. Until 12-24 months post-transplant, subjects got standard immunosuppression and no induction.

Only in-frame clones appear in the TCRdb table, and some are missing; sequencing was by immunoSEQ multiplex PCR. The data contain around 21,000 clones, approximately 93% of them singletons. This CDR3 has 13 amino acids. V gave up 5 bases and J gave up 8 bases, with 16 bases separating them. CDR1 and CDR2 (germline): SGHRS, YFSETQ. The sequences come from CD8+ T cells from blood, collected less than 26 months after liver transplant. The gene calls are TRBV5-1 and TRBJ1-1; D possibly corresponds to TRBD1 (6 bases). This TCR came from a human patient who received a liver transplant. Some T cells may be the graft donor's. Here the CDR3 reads CASSGQNTVEAFF. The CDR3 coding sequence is TGCGCCAGCAGTGGACAGAATACCGTCGAAGCTTTCTTT.